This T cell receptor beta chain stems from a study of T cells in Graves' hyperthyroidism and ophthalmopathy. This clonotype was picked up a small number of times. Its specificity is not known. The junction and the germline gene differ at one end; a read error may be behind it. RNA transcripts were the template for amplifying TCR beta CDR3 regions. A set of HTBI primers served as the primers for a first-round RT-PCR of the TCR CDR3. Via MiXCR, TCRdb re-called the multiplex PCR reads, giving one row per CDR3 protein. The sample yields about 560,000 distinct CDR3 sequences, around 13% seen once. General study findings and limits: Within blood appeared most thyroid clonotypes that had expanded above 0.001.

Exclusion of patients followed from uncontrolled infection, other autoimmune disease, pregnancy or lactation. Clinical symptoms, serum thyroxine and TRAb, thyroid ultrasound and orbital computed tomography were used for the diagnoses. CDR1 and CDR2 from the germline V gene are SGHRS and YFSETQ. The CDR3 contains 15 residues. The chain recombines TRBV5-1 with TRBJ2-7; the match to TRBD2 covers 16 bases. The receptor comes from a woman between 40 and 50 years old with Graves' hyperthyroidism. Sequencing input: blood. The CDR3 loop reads CASSGTSGRVYGQYF. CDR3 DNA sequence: TGCGCCAGCAGCGGGACTAGCGGGAGGGTATACGGGCAGTACTTC.